The 21 T cell receptor beta chains in this list originate from one sample, sequenced in a study of human T cells and chemical hapten exposure. Described time point: patch test 1, 2 weeks after DPC sensitization. The treatment is: therapeutic diphenylcyclopropenone sensitization with weekly scalp DPC. TCRdb re-called the RACE reads through MiXCR, storing one row per CDR3 protein. Among 79,000 or so distinct CDR3 sequences, approximately 29% were seen once, and the ten largest hold approximately 9.1%. This specimen consisted of whole blood, obtained in connection with sensitization to the hapten diphenylcyclopropenone (DPC). These receptors all come from a man aged 40-49 years with alopecia areata. Some clones in this sample may be carry-over from other donors' samples.

This clonotype was found a few times. The chain carries TRBV6-5 and TRBJ2-1; D unresolved. CDR3 size: 15 residues. Germline assignment: CDR1 MNHEY and CDR2 SVGAGI. V was cut by 5 bases and J by 0 bases, with 11 bases left in between. In nucleotides, the CDR3 is TGTGCCAGCAGTCTGCGGCTACCCTCCTACAATGAGCAGTTCTTC. Protein sequence: CASSLRLPSYNEQFF.

This clonotype was detected ten times or more. The V call is TRBV6-6, the J call TRBJ1-2; unclear D gene. Germline CDR1 reads MNHNY; CDR2 reads SVGAGI (reference sequence). The CDR3 has 12 residues. V lost 5 bases to trimming and J lost 9 bases, with 13 bases between them. DNA of the CDR3: TGTGCCAGCAGTCCTGGCCCTGCCCGCTACACCTTC. Its protein is CASSPGPARYTF.

The genes are TRBV12-3 or TRBV12-4 and TRBJ2-7; D ambiguous. The CDR3 spans 14 residues. V gave up 2 bases and J gave up 2 bases, with 10 bases separating them. The CDR3 DNA sequence: TGTGCCAGCAGTTTAAGGGCACATGCCTACGAGCAGTACTTC. This encodes CASSLRAHAYEQYF.

Here the CDR3 DNA reads TGTGCCAGCAGTCTTCCGGGACAGGGGAACACTGAAGCTTTCTTT. Translating gives CASSLPGQGNTEAFF. The chain combines TRBV12-3 or TRBV12-4 with TRBJ1-1; TRBD1 agrees at 9 bases. The CDR3 spans 15 residues. V dropped 5 bases and J dropped 1; count of bases not matched to a gene: 5.

This clonotype has only a few counts. The V gene is TRBV6-6, the J gene TRBJ2-7; the match to TRBD1 covers 10 bases. Trimming removed 4 bases from V and 4 bases from J; junction bases left unmatched: 7. Germline V gene sequence: CDR1 MNHNY, CDR2 SVGAGI (reference sequence). The CDR3 runs 15 residues. The CDR3 region has the DNA TGTGCCAGCAGTTTCCCGGGACAGGGGAAGTACGAGCAGTACTTC. Translation: CASSFPGQGKYEQYF.

In its sample, this clonotype was seen a few times. The V and J genes are TRBV7-2 and TRBJ2-7, with 8 bases fitting TRBD2. Trimming at V came to 1 base and at J to 2 bases, leaving 4 bases not matched to a gene. The length of the CDR3 is 15 residues. CDR1 is SGHTA, CDR2 FQGNSA, per germline. This CDR3 reads CASSLEGGGTYEQYF. The CDR3 DNA sequence: TGTGCCAGCAGCTTAGAGGGCGGGGGGACCTACGAGCAGTACTTC.

This clonotype occurred a few times. This chain joins TRBV20-1 and TRBJ2-1, with D possibly being TRBD2 (7 bases). Germline loops: CDR1 DFQATT, CDR2 SNEGSKA (reference sequence). There are 17 residues in the CDR3. Trimming removed 1 base at V and 1 base at J, with 17 bases between. Written as DNA, the CDR3 is TGCAGTGCTAGAGTGCCCCCGGGGGGCAGTTCCTACAATGAGCAGTTCTTC. Translated: CSARVPPGGSSYNEQFF.

This clonotype was seen only a few times. V usage is TRBV7-2 and J usage is TRBJ1-5; D call uncertain. The germline CDR1 and CDR2 sequences are SGHTA and FQGNSA. V lost 1 base, J lost 6 bases, and 13 bases lay in between. CDR3 length: 15 residues. The CDR3 is CASSLELAGAQPQHF. Written as DNA, the CDR3 is TGTGCCAGCAGCTTAGAACTCGCGGGTGCTCAGCCCCAGCATTTT.

This clonotype has more than one count but fewer than ten. This sequence joins TRBV29-1 and TRBJ2-3, with 7 nucleotides matching TRBD1. V lost 4 bases to trimming and J lost 0 bases; unmatched junction nucleotides: 7. The CDR3 sequence is 15 residues long. CDR1 is SQVTM, CDR2 ANQGSEA, per germline. The CDR3 DNA follows: TGCAGCGTTGGGGGCGAGACAGGGAGCACAGATACGCAGTATTTT. Translated: CSVGGETGSTDTQYF.

The V gene is TRBV2, the J gene TRBJ2-1; TRBD2 is a possible D gene (6 bases). CDR3 length: 15 residues. V was trimmed by 7 bases and J by 2 bases, leaving 15 bases between them. The germline CDR1 and CDR2 sequences are SNHLY and FYNNEI. CDR3 nucleotide sequence: TGTGCCAGCATGGTCGGGAGCGCAACCTACAATGAGCAGTTCTTC. This translates into CASMVGSATYNEQFF.

The chain has TRBV24-1 and TRBJ2-1; D possibly corresponds to TRBD1 (5 bases). CDR1 is KGHDR and CDR2 is SFDVKD in the germline V gene. CDR3 size: 15 residues. V was trimmed by 3 bases and J by 5 bases, leaving 13 bases between them. CDR3 region: CATSDRQTWNNEQFF. CDR3 DNA: TGTGCCACCAGTGATCGACAGACCTGGAACAATGAGCAGTTCTTC.

The rearrangement uses TRBV10-2 and TRBJ1-5; D not certain. Germline V gene lookup returns CDR1 WSHSY and CDR2 SAAADI. The V and J ends lost 3 bases and 0 bases respectively, with 12 bases between them. CDR3 length equals 16 residues. In DNA form, the CDR3 reads TGCGCCAGCAGTGACCTAGAACAGTATAGCAATCAGCCCCAGCATTTT. Amino acid sequence: CASSDLEQYSNQPQHF.

The table lists this clonotype with a few counts. The chain combines TRBV20-1 with TRBJ2-1, with 14 nucleotides matching TRBD2. In germline, CDR1 is DFQATT, CDR2 SNEGSKA (reference sequence). CDR3 length: 17 residues. Germline trimming cut 4 bases from V and 2 bases from J; bases unmatched to any gene: 7. DNA for the CDR3: TGCAGTGCTATCGGGACTAGCGGGAGTATCGCCTACAATGAGCAGTTCTTC. Amino acid sequence: CSAIGTSGSIAYNEQFF.

This clonotype was picked up a small number of times. V gene TRBV12-3 or TRBV12-4 combines with J gene TRBJ1-2; D not resolved. The CDR3 totals 12 residues. V was cut by 6 bases and J by 4 bases, with 9 bases left in between. CDR3 region: CASSPGSYGYTF. The CDR3 region has the DNA TGTGCCAGCAGCCCCGGAAGCTATGGCTACACCTTC.

The chain recombines TRBV6-5 with TRBJ1-2; 11 nucleotides match TRBD1. The length of the CDR3 is 15 residues. The germline gives CDR1 MNHEY, CDR2 SVGAGI. The V segment lost 5 bases and the J segment 2 bases; nucleotides outside the gene matches: 4. CDR3 sequence: CASSPGQGVNYGYTF. The CDR3 bases are TGTGCCAGCAGTCCGGGACAGGGGGTAAACTATGGCTACACCTTC.

The chain combines TRBV7-2 with TRBJ2-4; the D is unclear. V gave up 1 base and J gave up 6 bases, with 10 bases separating them. The CDR3 sequence is 14 residues long. Germline V gene sequence: CDR1 SGHTA, CDR2 FQGNSA. This chain's CDR3 is CASSLDVGVNIQYF. The CDR3 bases are TGTGCCAGCAGCTTAGATGTAGGTGTAAACATTCAGTACTTC.

CDR3 protein: CASKWLAGVPSTDTQYF. The DNA of the CDR3 is TGTGCCAGCAAATGGCTAGCGGGAGTCCCTAGCACAGATACGCAGTATTTT. The chain is built from TRBV2 and TRBJ2-3; TRBD2 aligns across 10 bases. The ends lost 7 bases at V and 0 bases at J; junction bases unmatched: 10. CDR1 is SNHLY and CDR2 is FYNNEI in the germline V gene. The CDR3 runs 17 residues.

This clonotype was found a few times. The J gene is TRBJ1-1, the V gene TRBV28, with D perhaps matching TRBD1 (6 bases). Germline lookup yields CDR1 MDHEN and CDR2 SYDVKM. Trimming left V 4 bases short and J 1 base short, with 10 bases between. This CDR3 region has 14 residues. This CDR3 is CASSSWTANTEAFF. The CDR3 coding sequence is TGTGCCAGCAGTTCATGGACAGCGAACACTGAAGCTTTCTTT.

CDR3 in DNA: TGTGCCAGCAGTGAAAGGGGGTACAATCAGCCCCAGCATTTT. It yields the protein CASSERGYNQPQHF. The chain links TRBV27 to TRBJ1-5; D is perhaps TRBD1 (6 bases). The CDR3 spans 14 residues. Trimming pared 5 bases from V and 3 bases from J, leaving 11 bases between. The V gene's germline CDR1 is MNHEY and CDR2 SMNVEV (reference sequence).

The CDR3 sequence is CASRPPGPGNEQFF. The CDR3, as DNA: TGTGCCAGCAGACCTCCGGGACCTGGGAATGAGCAGTTCTTC. The chain uses TRBV6-5 and TRBJ2-1; either TRBD1 or TRBD2 may fit D (5 bases each). V lost 6 bases and J 7 bases, leaving 16 bases between the germline ends. The CDR3 totals 14 residues. CDR1 and CDR2 from the germline V gene are MNHEY and SVGAGI.

This chain connects TRBV10-3 to TRBJ1-1; D unresolved. From germline, CDR1 is ENHRY and CDR2 SYGVKD. This CDR3 has 13 residues. The V gene lost 3 bases and the J gene lost 2 bases, with 7 bases spanning the gap. The CDR3 protein is CAISDQINTEAFF. CDR3 coding DNA: TGTGCCATCAGTGATCAAATTAACACTGAAGCTTTCTTT.